These 9 T cell receptor beta chains were sequenced from one sample in a study of a mutant IDH1 vaccine in newly diagnosed glioma. The antigens these receptors bind are not known. Time point here: week 35, safety follow-up. In the vaccine, a single dose held 300 ug of the mutant IDH1 20-mer peptide, along with topical imiquimod. Generated by immunoSEQ multiplex PCR, the TCRdb table keeps only in-frame clones and is missing some. The data show roughly 60,000 clones, roughly four fifths seen once. The material sequenced was PBMCs, taken from a glioma patient whose treatment included an IDH1 peptide vaccine. The receptors come from a man between 45 and 60 years old with glioma.

The sample holds one count of this clone. This rearrangement joins TRBV28 to TRBJ1-5; D gene ambiguous. With 7 bases removed from V and 4 bases from J, the gap between germline ends came to 8 bases. CDR1 MDHEN and CDR2 SYDVKM come from the germline V gene. This CDR3 contains 12 residues. CDR3 nucleotide sequence: TGTGCCAGCACCCCCATTAATCAGCCCCAGCATTTT. It is translated as CASTPINQPQHF.

CDR3 region: CSVEDLGRERGYTF. CDR3 in DNA: TGCAGCGTTGAAGATCTTGGCAGGGAGCGTGGCTACACCTTC. The chain couples TRBV29-1 to TRBJ1-2, with D maybe TRBD1 (5 bases). In germline, CDR1 is SQVTM, CDR2 ANQGSEA. There are 14 residues in the CDR3. V lost 0 bases and J 7 bases, leaving 15 bases between the germline ends.

The chain is built from TRBV18 and TRBJ1-5; 8 bases are a match to TRBD1. The CDR3 sequence is 19 residues long. Trimming at V came to 2 bases and at J to 0 bases, leaving 12 bases not matched to a gene. In germline, CDR1 is KGHSH, CDR2 LQKENI. CDR3 sequence: CASSPNRAGGWDSNQPQHF. As DNA, the CDR3 is TGTGCCAGCTCACCAAACCGGGCAGGGGGCTGGGATAGCAATCAGCCCCAGCATTTT.

The rearrangement uses TRBV27 and TRBJ1-1, with a possible D match to TRBD1 (5 bases). V lost 8 bases and J lost 4, with 20 bases in between. Germline V lookup: CDR1 MNHEY, CDR2 SMNVEV (reference sequence). This CDR3 has 15 residues. The DNA for the CDR3 is TGTGCCAGCCAAAAAAGCCAGGGTTTGAGCACTGAAGCTTTCTTT. As protein: CASQKSQGLSTEAFF.

The CDR3 loop is CASSISGMSSYEQYF. Written as DNA, the CDR3 is TGTGCCAGTAGTATTAGTGGCATGAGCTCCTACGAGCAGTACTTC. This rearrangement joins TRBV19 to TRBJ2-7; D gene unclear. The CDR3 runs to 15 residues. The V end lost 3 bases, the J end lost 0 bases, and 12 bases lay between the germline ends. Per the germline V gene, CDR1 is LNHDA and CDR2 is SQIVND (reference sequence). The full variable domain, in which reference TRBV19 and TRBJ2-7 provide the parts outside the CDR3, is DGGITQSPKYLFRKEGQNVTLSCEQNLNHDAMYWYRQDPGQGLRLIYYSQIVNDFQKGDIAEGYSVSREKKESFPLTVTSAQKNPTAFYLCASSISGMSSYEQYFGPGTRLTVT.

This clone was counted only a few times. The chain couples TRBV30 to TRBJ1-5, with D perhaps matching TRBD1 (5 bases). The CDR3 loop spans 13 amino acids. Germline loops: CDR1 GTSNPN, CDR2 SVGIG (reference sequence). The V end was cut by 1 base, the J end by 7 bases, with 11 bases between. CDR3 in DNA: TGTGCCTGGAGTGGGCCAGGGAAACAGCCCCAGCATTTT. Its translation is CAWSGPGKQPQHF. Complete variable domain (other parts from reference TRBV30 and TRBJ1-5): SQTIHQWPATLVQPVGSPLSLECTVEGTSNPNLYWYRQAAGRGLQLLFYSVGIGQISSEVPQNLSASRPQDRQFILSSKKLLLSDSGFYLCAWSGPGKQPQHFGDGTRLSIL.

This sequence joins TRBV5-1 and TRBJ2-5; D is unclear. This CDR3 comprises 15 residues. Trimming shortened V by 0 bases and J by 5 bases, and 14 bases separated the two germline ends. Germline V CDR1 and CDR2: SGHRS, YFSETQ. The CDR3 protein is CASSLEFQYGETQYF. The CDR3 DNA sequence: TGCGCCAGCAGCTTGGAGTTTCAATACGGGGAGACCCAGTACTTC.

The chain links TRBV4-2 to TRBJ2-1, with a weak D call TRBD2 (7 bases). CDR3 length: 14 amino acids. Trimming cost V 1 base and J 7 bases, with 11 bases left between them. The germline gives CDR1 LGHNA, CDR2 YNFKEQ. CDR3 amino acids: CASSQVGGRNEQFF. Here the CDR3 DNA reads TGTGCCAGCAGCCAAGTCGGGGGGCGGAATGAGCAGTTCTTC.

The V call is TRBV29-1, the J call TRBJ2-7, with D perhaps being TRBD1 or TRBD2 (5 bases each). Looked up from germline, CDR1 is SQVTM and CDR2 is ANQGSEA. V was shortened by 4 bases and J by 0 bases, with 10 bases between the two germline ends. The CDR3 has 13 amino acids. As DNA, the CDR3 is TGCAGCGTTGGAGGGGTCAGCTCCTACGAGCAGTACTTC. This gives the protein CSVGGVSSYEQYF.